This TCR beta chain emerged from a study of vaccination and CD4 T cells after COVID-19. Overall study context: Convalescent donors: six male, four female; seven Caucasian, two Asian, one multiracial, two Hispanic. Treatment of control cultures consisted of a CEFX pool, an HIV-1 Nef pool, or no peptide.

Regarding treatment: approximately nine-day PBMC culture with coronavirus spike peptide pools or control peptides (ViraFEST assay). The Oncomine TCR Beta short-read assay sequenced DNA from cultured CD4+ T cells. The source of extracted genomic DNA was cultured CD4+ T cells. TCRdb redid the calling of the PCR reads with MiXCR, one entry per CDR3 protein. The table has roughly 7,300 distinct CDR3 sequences, about 47% seen once; the top ten hold roughly 35%. For this clonotype: Its antigen is still unknown.

CDR3 length equals 19 residues. The V gene's germline CDR1 is DFQATT and CDR2 SNEGSKA (reference sequence). After removal of 3 bases from V and 2 bases from J, the junction contained 14 bases not matched to a gene. Sequencing used CD4+ T cells from blood, cultured in vitro. This clonotype was sampled from a human donor who had recovered from COVID-19. V usage is TRBV20-1 and J usage is TRBJ2-5, with 14 bases identical to TRBD2. CDR3 residues: CSARADPGLAGVYQETQYF. CDR3 bases: TGCAGTGCTAGGGCGGACCCGGGACTAGCGGGGGTTTATCAAGAGACCCAGTACTTC.